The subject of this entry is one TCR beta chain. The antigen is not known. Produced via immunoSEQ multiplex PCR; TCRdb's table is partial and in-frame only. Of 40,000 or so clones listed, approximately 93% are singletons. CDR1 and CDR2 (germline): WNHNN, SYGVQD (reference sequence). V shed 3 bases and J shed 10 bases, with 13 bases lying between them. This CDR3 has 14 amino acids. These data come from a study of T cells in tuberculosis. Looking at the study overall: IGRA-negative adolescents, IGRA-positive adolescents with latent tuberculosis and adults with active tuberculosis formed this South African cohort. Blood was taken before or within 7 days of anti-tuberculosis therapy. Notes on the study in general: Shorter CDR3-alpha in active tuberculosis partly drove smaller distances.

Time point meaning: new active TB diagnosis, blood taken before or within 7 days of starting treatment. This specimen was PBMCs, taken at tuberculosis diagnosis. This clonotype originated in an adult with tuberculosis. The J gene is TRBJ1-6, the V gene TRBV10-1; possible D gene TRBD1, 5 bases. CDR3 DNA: TGCGCCAGCAGTGATTCAGGGTCTGGGTCACCCCTCCACTTT. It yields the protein CASSDSGSGSPLHF.